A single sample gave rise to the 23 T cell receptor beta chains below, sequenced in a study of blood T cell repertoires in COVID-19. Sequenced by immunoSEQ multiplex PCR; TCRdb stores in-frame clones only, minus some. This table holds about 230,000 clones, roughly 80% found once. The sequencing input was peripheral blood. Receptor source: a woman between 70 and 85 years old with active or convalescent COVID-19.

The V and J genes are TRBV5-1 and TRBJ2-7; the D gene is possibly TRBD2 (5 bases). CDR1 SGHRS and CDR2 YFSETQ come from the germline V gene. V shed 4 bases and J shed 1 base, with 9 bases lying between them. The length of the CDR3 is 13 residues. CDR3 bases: TGCGCCAGCAGCGAGACGGGATCCTACGAGCAGTACTTC. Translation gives CASSETGSYEQYF. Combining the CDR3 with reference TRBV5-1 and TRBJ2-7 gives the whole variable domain KAGVTQTPRYLIKTRGQQVTLSCSPISGHRSVSWYQQTPGQGLQFLFEYFSETQRNKGNFPGRFSGRQFSNSRSEMNVSTLELGDSALYLCASSETGSYEQYFGPGTRLTVT.

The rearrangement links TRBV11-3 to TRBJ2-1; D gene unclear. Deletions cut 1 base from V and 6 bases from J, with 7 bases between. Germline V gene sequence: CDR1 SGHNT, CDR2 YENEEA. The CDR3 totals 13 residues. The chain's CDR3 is CASSLARFNEQFF. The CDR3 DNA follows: TGTGCCAGCAGCTTAGCTCGGTTCAATGAGCAGTTCTTC.

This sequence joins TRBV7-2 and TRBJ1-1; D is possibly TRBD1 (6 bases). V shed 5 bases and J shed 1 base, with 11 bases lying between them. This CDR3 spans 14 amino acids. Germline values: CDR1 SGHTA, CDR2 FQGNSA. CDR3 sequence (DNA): TGTGCCAGCAGCCCAGGGGCTGGGAACACTGAAGCTTTCTTT. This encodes CASSPGAGNTEAFF.

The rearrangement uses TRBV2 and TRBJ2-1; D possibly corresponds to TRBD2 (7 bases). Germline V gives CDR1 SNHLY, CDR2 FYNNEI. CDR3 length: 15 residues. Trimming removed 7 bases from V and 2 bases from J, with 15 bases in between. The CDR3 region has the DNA TGTGCCAGCACCCTGGAGGGGGGGGCCTACAATGAGCAGTTCTTC. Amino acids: CASTLEGGAYNEQFF. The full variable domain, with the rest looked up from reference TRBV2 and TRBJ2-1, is EPEVTQTPSHQVTQMGQEVILRCVPISNHLYFYWYRQILGQKVEFLVSFYNNEISEKSEIFDDQFSVERPDGSNFTLKIRSTKLEDSAMYFCASTLEGGAYNEQFFGPGTRLTVL.

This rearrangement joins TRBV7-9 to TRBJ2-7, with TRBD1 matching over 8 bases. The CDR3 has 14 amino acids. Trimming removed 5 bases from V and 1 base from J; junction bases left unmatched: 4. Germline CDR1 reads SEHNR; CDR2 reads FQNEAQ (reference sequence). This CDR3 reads CASSRTGNSYEQYF. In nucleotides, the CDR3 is TGTGCCAGCAGCCGGACAGGGAATTCCTACGAGCAGTACTTC.

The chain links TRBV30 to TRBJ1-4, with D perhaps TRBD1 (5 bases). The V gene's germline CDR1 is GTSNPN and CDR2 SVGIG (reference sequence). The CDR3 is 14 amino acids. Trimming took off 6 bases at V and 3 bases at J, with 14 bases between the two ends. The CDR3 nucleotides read TGTGCCTGTAACATAGGGGAGGCTAATGAAAAACTGTTTTTT. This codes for CACNIGEANEKLFF.

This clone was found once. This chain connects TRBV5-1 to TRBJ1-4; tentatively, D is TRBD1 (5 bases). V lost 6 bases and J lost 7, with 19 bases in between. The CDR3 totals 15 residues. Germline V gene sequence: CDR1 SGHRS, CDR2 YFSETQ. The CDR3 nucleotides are TGCGCCAGCACTACGATGGGGGGATACGGTGAAAAACTGTTTTTT. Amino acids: CASTTMGGYGEKLFF.

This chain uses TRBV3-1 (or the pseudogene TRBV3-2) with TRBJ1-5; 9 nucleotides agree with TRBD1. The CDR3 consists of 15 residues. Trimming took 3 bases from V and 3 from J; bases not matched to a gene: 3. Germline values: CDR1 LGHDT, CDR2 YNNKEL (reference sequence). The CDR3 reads CASSQGDRVNQPQHF. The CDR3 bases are TGTGCCAGCAGCCAGGGGGACAGGGTCAATCAGCCCCAGCATTTT.

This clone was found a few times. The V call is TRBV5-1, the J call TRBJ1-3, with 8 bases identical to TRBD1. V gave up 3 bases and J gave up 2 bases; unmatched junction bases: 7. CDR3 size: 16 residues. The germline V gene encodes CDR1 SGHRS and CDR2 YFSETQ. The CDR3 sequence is CASSSTPGGTGNTIYF. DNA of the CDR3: TGCGCCAGCAGCTCTACCCCAGGGGGCACTGGAAACACCATATATTTT.

CDR3 DNA: TGTGCCAGCAGTTTTCTAACAGCTGGCCTTTACAATGAGCAGTTCTTC. Residues: CASSFLTAGLYNEQFF. This chain links TRBV11-1 with TRBJ2-1; no definite D call. The CDR3 runs 16 residues. Germline V CDR1 and CDR2: SGHAT, FQDESV (reference sequence). V lost 6 bases and J 4 bases, leaving 19 bases between the germline ends.

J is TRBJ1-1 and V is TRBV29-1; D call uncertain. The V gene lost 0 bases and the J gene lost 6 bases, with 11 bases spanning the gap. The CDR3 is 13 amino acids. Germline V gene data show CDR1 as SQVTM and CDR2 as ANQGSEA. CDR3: CSVEDTRGPEAFF. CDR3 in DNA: TGCAGCGTTGAAGACACCCGTGGGCCTGAAGCTTTCTTT.

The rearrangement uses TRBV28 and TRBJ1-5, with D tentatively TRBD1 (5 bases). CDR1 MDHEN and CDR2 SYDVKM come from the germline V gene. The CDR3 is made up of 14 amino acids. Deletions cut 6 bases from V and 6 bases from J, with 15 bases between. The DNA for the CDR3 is TGTGCCAGCAGCCTAGGGGTGGAATTTCAGCCCCAGCATTTT. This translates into CASSLGVEFQPQHF.

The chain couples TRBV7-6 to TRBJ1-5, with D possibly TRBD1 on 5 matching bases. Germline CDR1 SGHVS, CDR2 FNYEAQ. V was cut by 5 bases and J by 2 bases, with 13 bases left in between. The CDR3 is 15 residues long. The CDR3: CASSGEAGRNQPQHF. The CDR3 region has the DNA TGTGCCAGCAGCGGAGAGGCAGGGCGCAATCAGCCCCAGCATTTT.

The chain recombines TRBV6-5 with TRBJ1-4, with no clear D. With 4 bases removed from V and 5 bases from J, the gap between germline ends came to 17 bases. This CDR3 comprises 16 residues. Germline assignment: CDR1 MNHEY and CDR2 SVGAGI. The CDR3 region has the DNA TGTGCCAGCAGTTGGCTCGTGGGTCGCGGGAATGAAAAACTGTTTTTT. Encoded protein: CASSWLVGRGNEKLFF.

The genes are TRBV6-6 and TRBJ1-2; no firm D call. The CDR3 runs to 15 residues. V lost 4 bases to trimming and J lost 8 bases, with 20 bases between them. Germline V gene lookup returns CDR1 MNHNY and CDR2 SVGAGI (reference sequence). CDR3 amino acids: CASSSHVGSLGGYTF. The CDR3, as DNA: TGTGCCAGCAGTTCACACGTCGGGAGCCTGGGCGGCTACACCTTC.

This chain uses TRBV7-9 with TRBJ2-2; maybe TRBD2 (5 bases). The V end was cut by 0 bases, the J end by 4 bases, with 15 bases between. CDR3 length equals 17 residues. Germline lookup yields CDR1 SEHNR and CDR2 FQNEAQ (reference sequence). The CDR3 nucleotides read TGTGCCAGCAGCTTAGCGACAACCAACCGGGGCACCGGGGAGCTGTTTTTT. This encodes CASSLATTNRGTGELFF.

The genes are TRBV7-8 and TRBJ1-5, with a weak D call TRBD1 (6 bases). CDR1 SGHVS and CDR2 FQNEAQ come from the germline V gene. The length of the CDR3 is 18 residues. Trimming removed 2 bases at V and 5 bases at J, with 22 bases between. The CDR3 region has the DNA TGTGCCAGCAGCTTATCCCCGGGACATCCTGACGGATATCAGCCCCAGCATTTT. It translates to CASSLSPGHPDGYQPQHF.

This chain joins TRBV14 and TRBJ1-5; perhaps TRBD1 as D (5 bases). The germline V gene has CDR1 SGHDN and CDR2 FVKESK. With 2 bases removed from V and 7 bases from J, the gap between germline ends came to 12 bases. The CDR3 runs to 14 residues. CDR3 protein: CASSQSGGDQPQHF. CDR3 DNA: TGTGCCAGCAGCCAAAGCGGGGGGGACCAGCCCCAGCATTTT.

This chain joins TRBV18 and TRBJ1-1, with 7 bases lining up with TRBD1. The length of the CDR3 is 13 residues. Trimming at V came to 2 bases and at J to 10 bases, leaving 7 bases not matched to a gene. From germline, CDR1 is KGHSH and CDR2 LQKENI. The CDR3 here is CASSPSTGQAAFF. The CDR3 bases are TGTGCCAGCTCACCATCGACAGGACAGGCAGCTTTCTTT.

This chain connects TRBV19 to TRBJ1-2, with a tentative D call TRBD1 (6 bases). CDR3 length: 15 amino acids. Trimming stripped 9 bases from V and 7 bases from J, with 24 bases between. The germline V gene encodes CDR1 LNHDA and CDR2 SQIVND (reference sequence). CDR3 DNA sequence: TGTGCCAGCCGGGGGGCCGGGTCCTTGTCTCTTGGCTACACCTTC. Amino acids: CASRGAGSLSLGYTF.

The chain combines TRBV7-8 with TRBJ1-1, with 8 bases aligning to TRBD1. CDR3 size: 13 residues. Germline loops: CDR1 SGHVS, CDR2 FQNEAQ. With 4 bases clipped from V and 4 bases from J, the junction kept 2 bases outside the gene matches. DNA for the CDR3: TGTGCCAGCAGCTGGACAGGGCCCACTGAAGCTTTCTTT. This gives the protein CASSWTGPTEAFF.

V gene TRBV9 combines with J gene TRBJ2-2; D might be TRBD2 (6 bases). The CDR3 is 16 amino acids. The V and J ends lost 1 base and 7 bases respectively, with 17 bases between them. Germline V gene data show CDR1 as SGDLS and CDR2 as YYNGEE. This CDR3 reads CASSVNTAGYGGELFF. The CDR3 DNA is TGTGCCAGCAGCGTAAACACTGCGGGGTATGGCGGGGAGCTGTTTTTT.

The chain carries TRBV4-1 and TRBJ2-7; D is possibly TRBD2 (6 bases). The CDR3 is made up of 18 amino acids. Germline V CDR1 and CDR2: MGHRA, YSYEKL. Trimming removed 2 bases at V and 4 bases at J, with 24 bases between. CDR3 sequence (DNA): TGCGCCAGCAGCCAACCCCCGGGGTTGTCCGGGGGATCTTACGAGCAGTACTTC. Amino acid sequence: CASSQPPGLSGGSYEQYF.